The rows below give T cell receptor beta chains drawn from one sample of a study of Ad26.COV2.S vaccination and SARS-CoV-2 variants. Assay used: immunoSEQ multiplex PCR; TCRdb lists only in-frame clones, some missing. The sample includes a few hundred thousand clones, about 87% of them seen just once. The sequencing used peripheral blood, collected in a trial of Ad26.COV2.S vaccine versus placebo. Source of these receptors: a person aged 18-65 years who received the Ad26.COV2.S COVID-19 vaccine or a placebo. The conserved cysteine and the conserved F or W are not part of the CDR3 here.

V gene	J gene	CDR3 protein
TRBV6-1	TRBJ2-6	ASSDADRVGANVLT
TRBV5-1	TRBJ2-3	ASVQGAPTDTQY
TRBV7-2	TRBJ2-1	ASSLGSSGEQF
TRBV15	TRBJ2-1	ATSRERQLPIYEQF
TRBV5-1	TRBJ2-1	ASSLYRGSYNEQF
TRBV25-1	TRBJ2-1	ASSETEPYNEQF
TRBV19	TRBJ2-1	ASSIGTAYEQF
TRBV7-9	TRBJ2-7	ASRGSGYEQY
TRBV27	TRBJ1-4	ASKKNEKLF
TRBV28	TRBJ1-6	ASSPPGQGYSPLH
TRBV7-2	TRBJ2-3	ASSLGLAGGPSDTQY
TRBV4-3	TRBJ1-2	ASSQGVEGYT
TRBV3-1/TRBV3-2	TRBJ1-1	ASSQENTEAF
TRBV5-4	TRBJ1-3	ASSLIGTLSGNTIY
TRBV18	TRBJ1-5	ASSQTGRTQPQH
TRBV27	TRBJ2-7	ASSFETHPPRGY
TRBV2	TRBJ2-1	ASIFGGQGREEQF
TRBV3-1/TRBV3-2	TRBJ2-7	ASSRAGGEQY
TRBV21-1	TRBJ2-2	ASRTSGKNTGELF
TRBV7-2	TRBJ1-2	ASSLGTGLYGYT
TRBV2	TRBJ1-5	ASRAISPGTGGGQPQH
TRBV12-3/TRBV12-4	TRBJ1-5	ASSSGQDQPQH
TRBV7-2	TRBJ2-1	ASSSGLAGGLNEQF
TRBV7-9	TRBJ1-2	ASSPLEGTTSRYT
TRBV12-3/TRBV12-4	TRBJ2-3	ASSFSDTQY
TRBV5-1	TRBJ1-1	ASSPQSTGANTEAF
TRBV7-2	TRBJ1-4	ASTQRALGNEKLF
TRBV2	TRBJ2-7	ASSEATTYEQY
TRBV7-9	TRBJ2-3	ASSSLQGDTQY
TRBV19	TRBJ2-1	ASSSWDSLTDEQF
TRBV2	TRBJ1-3	ASSAQGATGNTIY
TRBV2	TRBJ1-4	ASSVFGTGQKELF
TRBV10-3	TRBJ1-1	AISDLSPQLNMNTEAF
TRBV27	TRBJ1-5	ASSLRQGVMPQH
TRBV7-9	TRBJ1-4	ASSKSGTGPARPEKLF
TRBV28	TRBJ1-5	ASSLPRQGSSNQPQH
TRBV5-1	TRBJ1-3	ASSPGSGNTIY
TRBV9	TRBJ2-1	ASSDPPGSQIGSTQF
TRBV27	TRBJ1-2	ASSPWGGNYGYT
TRBV10-3	TRBJ2-7	AISGDTAYEQY
TRBV19	TRBJ2-3	ASSIPEEDTQY
TRBV20-1	TRBJ2-6	SASGGSSGANVLT
TRBV7-9	TRBJ2-3	ASSFDADTDTQY